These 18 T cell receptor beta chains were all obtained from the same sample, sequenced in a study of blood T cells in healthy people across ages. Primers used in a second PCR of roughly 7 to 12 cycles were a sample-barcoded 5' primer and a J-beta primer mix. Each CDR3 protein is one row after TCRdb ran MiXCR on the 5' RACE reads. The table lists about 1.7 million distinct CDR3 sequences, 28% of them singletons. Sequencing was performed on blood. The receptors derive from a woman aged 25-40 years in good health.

The chain's CDR3 is CASSQEAGDEQFF. As DNA, the CDR3 is TGCGCCAGCAGCCAAGAAGCGGGGGATGAGCAGTTCTTC. V usage is TRBV4-1 and J usage is TRBJ2-1, with 8 bases matching TRBD2. The V gene's germline CDR1 is MGHRA and CDR2 YSYEKL. The V and J ends lost 0 bases and 8 bases, in that order; junction bases with no gene match: 0. The CDR3 contains 13 residues.

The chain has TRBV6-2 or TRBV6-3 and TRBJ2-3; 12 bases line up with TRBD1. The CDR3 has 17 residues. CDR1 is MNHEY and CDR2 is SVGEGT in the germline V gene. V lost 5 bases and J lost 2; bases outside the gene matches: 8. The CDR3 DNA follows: TGTGCCAGCAGTACCAAACGGGACAGGGGGCCCACAGATACGCAGTATTTT. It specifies CASSTKRDRGPTDTQYF.

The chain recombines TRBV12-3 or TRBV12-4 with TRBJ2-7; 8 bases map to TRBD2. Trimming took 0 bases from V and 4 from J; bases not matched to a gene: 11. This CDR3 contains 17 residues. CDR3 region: CASSLAFGGLVDYEQYF. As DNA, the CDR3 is TGTGCCAGCAGTTTAGCTTTTGGGGGACTAGTGGATTACGAGCAGTACTTC.

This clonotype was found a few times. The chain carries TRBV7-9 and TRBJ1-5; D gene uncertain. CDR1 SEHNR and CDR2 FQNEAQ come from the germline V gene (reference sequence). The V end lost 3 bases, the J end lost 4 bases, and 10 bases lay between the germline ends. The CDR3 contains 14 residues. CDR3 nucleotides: TGTGCCAGCAGCTTCAACACCCCAAATCAGCCCCAGCATTTT. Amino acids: CASSFNTPNQPQHF.

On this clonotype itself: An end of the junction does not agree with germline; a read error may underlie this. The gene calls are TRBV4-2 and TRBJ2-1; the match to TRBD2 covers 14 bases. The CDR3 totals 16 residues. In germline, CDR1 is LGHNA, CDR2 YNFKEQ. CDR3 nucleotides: TGTGTCAGCAGCCCCCAGGGGACTAGCGGGAGAGATGAGCAGTTCTTC. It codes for CVSSPQGTSGRDEQFF.

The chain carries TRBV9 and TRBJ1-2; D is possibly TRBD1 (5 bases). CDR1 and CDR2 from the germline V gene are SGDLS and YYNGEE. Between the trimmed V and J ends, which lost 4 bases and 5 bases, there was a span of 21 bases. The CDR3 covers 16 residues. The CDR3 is CASSPGGGGEGYGYTF. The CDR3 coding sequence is TGTGCCAGCAGCCCCGGCGGTGGGGGGGAAGGGTATGGCTACACCTTC.

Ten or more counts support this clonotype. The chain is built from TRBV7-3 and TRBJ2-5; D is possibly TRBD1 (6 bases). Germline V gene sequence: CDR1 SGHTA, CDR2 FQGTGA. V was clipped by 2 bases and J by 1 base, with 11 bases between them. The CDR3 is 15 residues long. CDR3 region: CASSLGDRTQETQYF. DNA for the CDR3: TGTGCCAGCAGCTTAGGCGACAGGACCCAAGAGACCCAGTACTTC.

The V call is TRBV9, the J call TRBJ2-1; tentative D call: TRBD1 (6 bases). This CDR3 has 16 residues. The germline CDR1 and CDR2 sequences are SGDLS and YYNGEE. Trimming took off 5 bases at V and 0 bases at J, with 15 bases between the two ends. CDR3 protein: CASSFRGRGSYNEQFF. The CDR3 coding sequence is TGTGCCAGCAGTTTCAGGGGACGGGGCTCCTACAATGAGCAGTTCTTC.

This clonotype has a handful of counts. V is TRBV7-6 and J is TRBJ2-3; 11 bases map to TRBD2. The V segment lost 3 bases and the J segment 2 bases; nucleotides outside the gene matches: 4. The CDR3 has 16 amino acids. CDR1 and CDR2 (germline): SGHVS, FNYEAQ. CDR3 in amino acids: CASSFPGLADTDTQYF. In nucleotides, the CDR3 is TGTGCCAGCAGCTTTCCGGGACTAGCGGACACAGATACGCAGTATTTT.

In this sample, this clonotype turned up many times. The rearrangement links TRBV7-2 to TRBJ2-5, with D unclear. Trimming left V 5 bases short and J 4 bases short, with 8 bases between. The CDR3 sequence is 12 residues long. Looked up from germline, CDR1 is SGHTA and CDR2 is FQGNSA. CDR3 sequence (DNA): TGTGCCAGCAGCCTGTGGAGAGAGACCCAGTACTTC. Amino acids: CASSLWRETQYF.

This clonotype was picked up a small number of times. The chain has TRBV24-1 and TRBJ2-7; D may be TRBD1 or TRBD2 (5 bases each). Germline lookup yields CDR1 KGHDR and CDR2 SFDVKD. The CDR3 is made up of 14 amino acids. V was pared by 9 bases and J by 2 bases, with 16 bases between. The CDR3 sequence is CATSPGTETYEQYF. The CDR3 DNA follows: TGTGCCACCTCGCCGGGGACGGAGACCTACGAGCAGTACTTC.

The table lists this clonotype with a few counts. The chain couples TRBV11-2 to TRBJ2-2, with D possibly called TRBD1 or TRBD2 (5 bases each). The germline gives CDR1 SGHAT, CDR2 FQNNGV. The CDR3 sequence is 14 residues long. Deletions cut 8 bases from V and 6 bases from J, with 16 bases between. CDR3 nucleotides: TGTGCCAGCTTAGAGGGGAGCTTCCCCGGGGAGCTGTTTTTT. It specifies CASLEGSFPGELFF.

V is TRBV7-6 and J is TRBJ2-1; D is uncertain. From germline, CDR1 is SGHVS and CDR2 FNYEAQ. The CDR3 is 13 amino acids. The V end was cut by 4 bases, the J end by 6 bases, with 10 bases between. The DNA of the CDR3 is TGTGCCAGCAGCTCCAGTCCCCCCAATGAGCAGTTCTTC. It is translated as CASSSSPPNEQFF.

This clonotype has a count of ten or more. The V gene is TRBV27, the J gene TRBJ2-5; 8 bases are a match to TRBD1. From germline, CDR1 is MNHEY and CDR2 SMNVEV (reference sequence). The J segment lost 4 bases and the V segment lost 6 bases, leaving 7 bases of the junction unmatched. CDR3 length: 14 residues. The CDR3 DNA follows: TGTGCCAGCAGCTCAACAGGGGGTTCAGAGACCCAGTACTTC. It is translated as CASSSTGGSETQYF.

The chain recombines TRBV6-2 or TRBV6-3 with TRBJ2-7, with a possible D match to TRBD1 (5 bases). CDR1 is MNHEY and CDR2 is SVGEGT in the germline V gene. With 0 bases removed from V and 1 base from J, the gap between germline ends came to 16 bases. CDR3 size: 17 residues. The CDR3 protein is CASSYSSIQGHSYEQYF. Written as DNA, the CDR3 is TGTGCCAGCAGTTACTCGAGTATCCAGGGTCATTCCTACGAGCAGTACTTC.

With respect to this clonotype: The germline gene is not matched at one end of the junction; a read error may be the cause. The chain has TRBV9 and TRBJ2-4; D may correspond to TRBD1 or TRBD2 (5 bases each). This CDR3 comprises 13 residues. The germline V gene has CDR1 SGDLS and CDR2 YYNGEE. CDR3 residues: CAGSVGTGGLQYF. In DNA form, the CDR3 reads TGTGCCGGCAGCGTAGGAACAGGAGGCCTTCAGTACTTC.

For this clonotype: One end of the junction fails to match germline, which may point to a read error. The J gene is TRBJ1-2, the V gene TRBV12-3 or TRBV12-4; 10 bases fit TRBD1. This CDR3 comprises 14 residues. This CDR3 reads CASSLRDRGYGHTF. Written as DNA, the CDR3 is TGTGCCAGCAGTTTAAGGGACAGGGGATATGGCCACACCTTC.

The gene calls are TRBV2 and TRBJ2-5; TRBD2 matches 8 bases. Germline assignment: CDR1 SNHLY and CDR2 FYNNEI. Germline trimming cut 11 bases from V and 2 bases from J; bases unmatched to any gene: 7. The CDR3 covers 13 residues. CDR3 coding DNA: TGTGCCGGGGCAGGCGGGGGGCAAGAGACCCAGTACTTC. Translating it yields CAGAGGGQETQYF.